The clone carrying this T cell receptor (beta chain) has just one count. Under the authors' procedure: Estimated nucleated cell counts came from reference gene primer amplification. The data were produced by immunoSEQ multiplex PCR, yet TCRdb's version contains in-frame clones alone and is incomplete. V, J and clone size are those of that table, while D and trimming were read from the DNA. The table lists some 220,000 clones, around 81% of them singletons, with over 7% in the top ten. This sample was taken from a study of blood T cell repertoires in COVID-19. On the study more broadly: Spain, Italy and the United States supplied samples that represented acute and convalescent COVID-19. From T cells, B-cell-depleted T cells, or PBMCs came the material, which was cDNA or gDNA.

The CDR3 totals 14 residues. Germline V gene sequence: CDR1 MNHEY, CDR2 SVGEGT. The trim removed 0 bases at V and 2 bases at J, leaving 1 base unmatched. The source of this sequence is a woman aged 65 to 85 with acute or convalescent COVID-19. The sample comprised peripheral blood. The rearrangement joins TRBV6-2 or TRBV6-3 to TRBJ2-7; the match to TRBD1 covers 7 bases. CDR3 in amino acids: CASSYSGQTYEQYF. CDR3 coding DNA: TGTGCCAGCAGTTACTCGGGACAGACCTACGAGCAGTACTTC.